This TCR beta chain derives from a study of cytomegalovirus exposure and HLA in healthy donors. Study results and caveats: A link between a missense DCLRE1C variant and TCR beta V- and J-gene trimming emerged from a later analysis.

The J segment lost 6 bases and the V segment lost 5 bases, leaving 10 bases of the junction unmatched. Germline CDR1 reads SEHNR; CDR2 reads FQNEAQ (reference sequence). The CDR3 covers 14 residues. In the PCR, 60 Vbeta and 13 Jbeta primers were used. The table came from immunoSEQ multiplex PCR; TCRdb's copy has only in-frame clones and leaves some out. The data show about 96,000 clones, and the top ten clones hold 3.4%. Remarks on this clone: The antigen remains undetermined.

This TCR came from a woman in her twenties or thirties in good health and CMV-seronegative. Sequencing was performed on PBMCs. The genes are TRBV7-9 and TRBJ2-7; TRBD1 matches at 7 bases. The CDR3 nucleotides are TGTGCCAGCAGCCGACAGGGAACGGGGAGCGAGCAGTACTTC. The encoded protein is CASSRQGTGSEQYF.